The subject of this entry is one TCR beta chain. What it binds is not known. These data are taken from a study of T cell responses to AZD1222 COVID-19 vaccine. Study-level results: Donors were mostly white British, more females; clonal diversity possibly underestimated. Repertoire collection took place solely once the T cell response had peaked. Only a handful of AZD1222 recipients, about six in all, had baseline seropositivity. Along spike, vaccine-associated CD4 TCRs were found throughout, with dominance at 160-218 and 743-854.

Using immunoSEQ multiplex PCR, the repertoire was profiled, and TCRdb retains in-frame clones only, with some absent. The profile covers about 170,000 clones, with 70% to 90% appearing a single time and roughly 0.98% taken by the ten largest. The CDR3 contains 13 residues. Germline V gene sequence: CDR1 SSHAT, CDR2 FNYEAQ (reference sequence). V lost 5 bases, J lost 6 bases, and 12 bases lay in between. The chain recombines TRBV7-7 with TRBJ2-3; the D gene is possibly TRBD2 (5 bases). Sequenced here: peripheral blood, sampled 28 days after the second AZD1222 dose. The TCR was taken from an adult who received the AZD1222 COVID-19 vaccine. The CDR3 DNA is TGTGCCAGCAGCCCGCCCGGACTTGATACGCAGTATTTT. Encoded protein: CASSPPGLDTQYF. Variable domain in full (rest from reference TRBV7-7 and TRBJ2-3): GAGVSQSPRYKVTKRGQDVTLRCDPISSHATLYWYQQALGQGPEFLTYFNYEAQPDKSGLPSDRFSAERPEGSISTLTIQRTEQRDSAMYRCASSPPGLDTQYFGPGTRLTVL.